The 28 T cell receptor beta chains listed next were all sequenced from one sample in a study of T cells expressing NK-cell markers. TCRdb reworked the 5' RACE reads into one entry per CDR3 protein, no DNA. The table for this sample gives approximately 440,000 distinct CDR3 sequences. The material sequenced was blood T cells: a sorted CD56 or NKG2C T cell subset, CD4+ or CD8+ T cells, or bulk PBMC T cells (not recorded which). These receptors were obtained from a woman aged 45-59 years in good health.

The J gene is TRBJ2-1, the V gene TRBV2; TCRdb picks TRBD2, but there is no DNA to check that call. Germline loops: CDR1 SNHLY, CDR2 FYNNEI. The CDR3 is 15 amino acids. CDR3 region: CASRSPAGGSSGWFF.

The chain employs TRBV29-1 and TRBJ2-7; TCRdb returns TRBD1, unconfirmable since there is no DNA. The CDR3 totals 12 residues. CDR1 and CDR2 from the germline V gene are SQVTM and ANQGSEA. CDR3 amino acids: CSVAGKLYEQYF.

The chain combines TRBV6-1 with TRBJ2-1. This CDR3 is built from 14 residues. CDR1 and CDR2 (germline): MNHNS, SASEGT. The CDR3 is CASSANFVSDEQFF.

The genes are TRBV3-1 and TRBJ1-5. This CDR3 has 14 residues. Germline lookup yields CDR1 LGHDT and CDR2 YNNKEL (reference sequence). CDR3: CASSQENLDQPQHF.

The rearrangement uses TRBV5-1 and TRBJ2-1; TCRdb reports TRBD2, a call that lacks DNA to check it against. From germline, CDR1 is SGHRS and CDR2 YFSETQ. This CDR3 contains 18 residues. This CDR3 reads CASSLLGLESDSYNEQFF.

The chain is built from TRBV19 and TRBJ2-3; TCRdb's D call, TRBD1, is unchecked because there is no DNA. The germline V gene encodes CDR1 LNHDA and CDR2 SQIVND (reference sequence). The CDR3 extends over 14 amino acids. CDR3: CASADRGKTDTQYF.

The chain uses TRBV27 and TRBJ2-2; absent DNA, TCRdb's TRBD2 call cannot be checked. Looked up from germline, CDR1 is MNHEY and CDR2 is SMNVEV (reference sequence). The CDR3 is 14 residues long. The CDR3 loop is CASRESGRAGELFF.

The chain carries TRBV15 and TRBJ1-5; TCRdb returns TRBD1, unconfirmable since there is no DNA. The germline gives CDR1 LNHNV, CDR2 YYDKDF (reference sequence). The CDR3 is 16 amino acids. CDR3 residues: CATHDAGSGNNQPQHF.

The chain joins TRBV18 to TRBJ2-5; TCRdb outputs TRBD2, but without DNA this stays unchecked. The CDR3 covers 16 residues. CDR1 KGHSH and CDR2 LQKENI come from the germline V gene. The chain's CDR3 is CASSPIGRGGQETQYF. Based on the CDR3 plus reference TRBV18 and TRBJ2-5, the full variable domain is NAGVMQNPRHLVRRRGQEARLRCSPMKGHSHVYWYRQLPEEGLKFMVYLQKENIIDESGMPKERFSAEFPKEGPSILRIQQVVRGDSAAYFCASSPIGRGGQETQYFGPGTRLLVL.

This chain's CDR3 is CASSYSTFPKDTGELFF. The chain has TRBV6-6 and TRBJ2-2; lacking DNA, the TRBD1 call made by TCRdb goes unchecked. This CDR3 has 17 residues. Germline loops: CDR1 MNHNY, CDR2 SVGAGI (reference sequence).

CDR3 in amino acids: CASSWTGGRNEQFF. J is TRBJ2-1 and V is TRBV27; lacking DNA, the TRBD2 call made by TCRdb goes unchecked. The germline V gene encodes CDR1 MNHEY and CDR2 SMNVEV (reference sequence). The CDR3 is 14 residues long.

J is TRBJ1-1 and V is TRBV29-1; TCRdb names TRBD1, which stays unverified in the absence of DNA. The germline V gene has CDR1 SQVTM and CDR2 ANQGSEA. This CDR3 is 13 amino acids long. This CDR3 reads CSAWARTNTEAFF.

This chain joins TRBV9 and TRBJ2-5; the D call from TCRdb, TRBD1, cannot be confirmed without DNA. This CDR3 is 13 amino acids long. Per germline, CDR1 SGDLS and CDR2 YYNGEE. The CDR3 reads CASSVVAGAAQYF.

The CDR3 loop is CASTEMGGAYGYTF. V gene TRBV6-5 combines with J gene TRBJ1-2. The germline CDR1 and CDR2 sequences are MNHEY and SVGAGI. There are 14 residues in the CDR3.

The V call is TRBV20-1, the J call TRBJ2-1; TCRdb selects TRBD2, and the lack of DNA leaves this call unchecked. The CDR3 loop spans 12 amino acids. Germline V gene data show CDR1 as DFQATT and CDR2 as SNEGSKA (reference sequence). Here the CDR3 reads CSARLREHEQFF.

The rearrangement joins TRBV29-1 to TRBJ2-1; TCRdb selects TRBD2, and the lack of DNA leaves this call unchecked. The CDR3 loop spans 16 amino acids. CDR1 is SQVTM, CDR2 ANQGSEA, per germline. The CDR3 reads CSVVSGRGVPLGEQFF.

The chain has TRBV24-1 and TRBJ2-1; TCRdb's assignment of TRBD1 cannot be checked, as there is no DNA. Germline CDR1 reads KGHDR; CDR2 reads SFDVKD. This CDR3 is built from 13 residues. CDR3 residues: CATSRDSFNEQFF.

The chain combines TRBV20-1 with TRBJ2-2; TCRdb lists TRBD2, though no DNA is available to test this call. The CDR3 is 15 amino acids. The germline V gene encodes CDR1 DFQATT and CDR2 SNEGSKA (reference sequence). The CDR3 is CSAQLLAGRTGELFF.

V and J are TRBV9 and TRBJ1-1; the TCRdb call, TRBD1, lacks DNA for checking. Germline V gene sequence: CDR1 SGDLS, CDR2 YYNGEE. This CDR3 spans 15 amino acids. The CDR3 protein is CASSVVGGGATEAFF.

This chain's CDR3 is CASSLLRQGGRETQYF. This rearrangement joins TRBV11-3 to TRBJ2-5; absent DNA, TCRdb's TRBD1 call cannot be checked. Germline CDR1 reads SGHNT; CDR2 reads YENEEA. The CDR3 runs 16 residues.

CDR3 sequence reads: CASRTSGTVNEQFF. This rearrangement joins TRBV6-1 to TRBJ2-1; the TCRdb call, TRBD2, lacks DNA for checking. Looked up from germline, CDR1 is MNHNS and CDR2 is SASEGT. The CDR3 covers 14 residues.

Here the CDR3 reads CATSALAGITDTQYF. The chain couples TRBV24-1 to TRBJ2-3; the D call from TCRdb, TRBD2, cannot be confirmed without DNA. The CDR3 consists of 15 residues. The germline V gene has CDR1 KGHDR and CDR2 SFDVKD.

J is TRBJ1-2 and V is TRBV12-3 or TRBV12-4. This CDR3 comprises 14 residues. The CDR3 protein is CASSLDYTNYGYTF.

The J gene is TRBJ1-2, the V gene TRBV2. Germline V gives CDR1 SNHLY, CDR2 FYNNEI. The CDR3 has 13 residues. Here the CDR3 reads CATSMAQNYGYTF.

This rearrangement joins TRBV9 to TRBJ2-7; TCRdb proposes TRBD1, but this gene call is untestable without DNA. The CDR3 consists of 15 residues. Germline loops: CDR1 SGDLS, CDR2 YYNGEE. The CDR3 is CASSVDSSSPYEQYF.

This chain uses TRBV12-3 or TRBV12-4 with TRBJ2-1; the D gene TCRdb calls, TRBD2, cannot be checked with no DNA. This CDR3 comprises 15 residues. CDR3 sequence reads: CASSLDALAGTEQFF.

The chain couples TRBV11-3 to TRBJ2-4; TCRdb selects TRBD1, and the lack of DNA leaves this call unchecked. The germline gives CDR1 SGHNT, CDR2 YENEEA. This CDR3 has 18 amino acids. The CDR3 is CASSLAPQGAILKNIQYF.

The chain uses TRBV28 and TRBJ2-5; the TCRdb call, TRBD1, lacks DNA for checking. The CDR3 runs 15 residues. Germline V lookup: CDR1 MDHEN, CDR2 SYDVKM. CDR3 sequence reads: CASSYAGTVKETQYF.